This T cell receptor beta chain appears in the sequencing data of a study of blood T cells in healthy people across ages. Points from the study as a whole: Higher diversity, along with more naive CD4+ cells, distinguished long-lived donors from aged donors. Those diversity estimates obtained from one million T cells were thought to be underestimates.

This CDR3 is built from 15 residues. V shed 5 bases and J 3 bases; nucleotides not matched to a gene: 7. Germline CDR1 and CDR2: LGHDT and YNNKEL (reference sequence). A sample-barcoded 5' primer and a J-beta primer mix were used in a second PCR of about 7 to 12 cycles. Paired-end reads containing CDR3 totaled no fewer than 2.5 million for each sample. TCRdb re-derived calls from the 5' RACE reads in MiXCR, one entry per CDR3 protein. The table has some 1.7 million distinct CDR3 sequences, 28% seen once. Concerning this clonotype itself: Its antigen is still unknown.

The specimen sequenced was blood. The clonotype comes from a woman in her 30s in good health. V gene TRBV3-1 combines with J gene TRBJ1-2; 9 bases match TRBD1. CDR3 loop: CASSSGQGAHYGYTF. DNA for the CDR3: TGTGCCAGCAGCTCGGGACAGGGAGCTCACTATGGCTACACCTTC.